This is a list of T cell receptor beta chains from one sample in a study of metastatic and nonmetastatic thyroid tumors. TCRdb re-called the PCR reads via MiXCR. The sample records nearly 35,000 clones, over 15% being singletons. Sequencing used blood. All receptors come from a female donor with papillary thyroid cancer or a benign thyroid nodule (not recorded which). Some clones in this sample may be carry-over from other donors' samples. Both conserved end residues are part of each CDR3. The D gene is left open where the match is weak. Expanded clones get a size class; other rows say once, few or many, or leave the size out.

>once|TRBV4-2|TRBD2|TRBJ2-7
CASSQDYLAGVGLYEQYF
TGTGCCAGCAGCCAAGACTATTTAGCGGGAGTGGGCCTCTACGAGCAGTACTTC
>medium-sized|TRBV6-1|TRBD2|TRBJ2-2
CASSYSGRAPGELFF
TGTGCCAGCAGCTATAGCGGGAGGGCCCCCGGGGAGCTGTTTTTT
>many|TRBV28|.|TRBJ1-3
CASSPGWPSSGNTIYF
TGTGCCAGCAGCCCCGGATGGCCGAGCTCTGGAAACACCATATATTTT
>many|TRBV6-1|.|TRBJ2-5
CASILDGQETQYF
TGTGCCAGCATCCTAGACGGTCAAGAGACCCAGTACTTC
>many|TRBV19|.|TRBJ1-5
CASSLGANQPQHF
TGTGCCAGTTCCCTGGGGGCGAATCAGCCCCAGCATTTT
>few|TRBV27|TRBD2|TRBJ2-1
CASSFSPGLAGGDNEQFF
TGTGCCAGCAGCTTCAGTCCGGGACTAGCGGGAGGAGACAATGAGCAGTTCTTC
>few|TRBV10-3|.|TRBJ1-1
CAIIDGFTNTEAFF
TGTGCCATCATTGACGGGTTCACGAACACTGAAGCTTTCTTT
>.|TRBV20-1|.|TRBJ2-2
CILYPHEGAGELFF
TGCATCCTATACCCCCACGAAGGGGCCGGGGAGCTGTTTTTT
>many|TRBV20-1|.|TRBJ2-7
CSARDGSDYEQYF
TGCAGTGCTAGAGACGGTAGCGACTACGAGCAGTACTTC
>many|TRBV20-1|.|TRBJ2-5
CSAAGSDQETQYF
TGCAGTGCGGCAGGGTCCGATCAAGAGACCCAGTACTTC
>.|TRBV20-1|.|TRBJ2-7
CSAREGGSSYEQYF
TGCAGTGCTAGAGAAGGGGGGAGCTCCTACGAGCAGTACTTC
>.|TRBV7-9|TRBD1|TRBJ2-1
CASRVGTANEQFF
TGTGCCAGCAGGGTCGGGACAGCTAATGAGCAGTTCTTC
>many|TRBV10-3|.|TRBJ2-3
CAILGRPTDTQYF
TGTGCCATCTTAGGGCGGCCCACAGATACGCAGTATTTT
>.|TRBV6-2/TRBV6-3|.|TRBJ2-2
CASSFALKDLNTGELFF
TGTGCCAGCAGTTTCGCACTGAAAGACCTAAACACCGGGGAGCTGTTTTTT
>.|TRBV20-1|.|TRBJ2-7
CSARTSGRPPDDEQYF
TGCAGTGCCAGAACCTCGGGGAGGCCCCCGGACGACGAGCAGTACTTC
>medium-sized|TRBV12-3/TRBV12-4|TRBD2|TRBJ2-1
CASSFPAGVDNEQFF
TGTGCCAGCAGTTTCCCAGCGGGGGTAGACAATGAGCAGTTCTTC
>many|TRBV24-1|.|TRBJ1-6
CATSEAGDNSPLHF
TGTGCCACCAGTGAGGCAGGGGATAATTCACCCCTCCACTTT
>.|TRBV28|.|TRBJ1-2
CASSPWTVVGRYGYTF
TGTGCCAGCAGTCCCTGGACAGTGGTTGGTCGCTATGGCTACACCTTC